This entry features one TCR beta chain sequence. Its target is unknown. The germline V gene has CDR1 ENHRY and CDR2 SYGVKD. V lost 0 bases, J lost 12 bases, and 0 bases stayed unmatched. The CDR3 contains 14 residues. This sample is part of a study of shared clonotypes between healthy human individuals. General study findings and limits: Relative to their counterparts shared across all four donors, non-shared clonotypes exhibited diminished generation probabilities.

Replicate PCRs for sorted subsets used around 190 ng DNA; this equaled around 29,000 T cell genomes. Profiled with immunoSEQ multiplex PCR; TCRdb holds only in-frame clones, not every one. The sample gives about 680,000 clones, approximately 79% of which show up once; under 2% is in the top ten. The chain combines TRBV10-3 with TRBJ2-1, with 15 bases that match TRBD2. The sequenced sample was memory CD4+ T cells sorted from blood. Subset indicated: CD45RA-negative fraction. This clonotype originated in a woman in her 30s in good health. CDR3 sequence: CAISESGLAGGQFF. The CDR3 DNA reads TGTGCCATCAGTGAGTCGGGACTAGCGGGAGGGCAGTTCTTC.